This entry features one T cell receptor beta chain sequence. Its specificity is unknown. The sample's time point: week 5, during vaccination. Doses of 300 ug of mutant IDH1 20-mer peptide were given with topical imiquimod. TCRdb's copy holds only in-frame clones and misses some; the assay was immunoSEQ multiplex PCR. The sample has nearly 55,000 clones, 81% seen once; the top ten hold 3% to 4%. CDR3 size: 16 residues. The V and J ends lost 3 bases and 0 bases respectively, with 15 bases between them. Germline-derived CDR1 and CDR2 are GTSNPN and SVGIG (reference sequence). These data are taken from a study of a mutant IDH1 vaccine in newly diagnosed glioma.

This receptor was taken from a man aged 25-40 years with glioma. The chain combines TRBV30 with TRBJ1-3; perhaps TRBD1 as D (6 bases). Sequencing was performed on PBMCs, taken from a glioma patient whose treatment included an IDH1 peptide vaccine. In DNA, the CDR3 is TGTGCCTGGAGGGCAGACAGGACATTCTCTGGAAACACCATATATTTT. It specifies CAWRADRTFSGNTIYF. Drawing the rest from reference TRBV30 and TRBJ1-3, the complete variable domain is SQTIHQWPATLVQPVGSPLSLECTVEGTSNPNLYWYRQAAGRGLQLLFYSVGIGQISSEVPQNLSASRPQDRQFILSSKKLLLSDSGFYLCAWRADRTFSGNTIYFGEGSWLTVV.